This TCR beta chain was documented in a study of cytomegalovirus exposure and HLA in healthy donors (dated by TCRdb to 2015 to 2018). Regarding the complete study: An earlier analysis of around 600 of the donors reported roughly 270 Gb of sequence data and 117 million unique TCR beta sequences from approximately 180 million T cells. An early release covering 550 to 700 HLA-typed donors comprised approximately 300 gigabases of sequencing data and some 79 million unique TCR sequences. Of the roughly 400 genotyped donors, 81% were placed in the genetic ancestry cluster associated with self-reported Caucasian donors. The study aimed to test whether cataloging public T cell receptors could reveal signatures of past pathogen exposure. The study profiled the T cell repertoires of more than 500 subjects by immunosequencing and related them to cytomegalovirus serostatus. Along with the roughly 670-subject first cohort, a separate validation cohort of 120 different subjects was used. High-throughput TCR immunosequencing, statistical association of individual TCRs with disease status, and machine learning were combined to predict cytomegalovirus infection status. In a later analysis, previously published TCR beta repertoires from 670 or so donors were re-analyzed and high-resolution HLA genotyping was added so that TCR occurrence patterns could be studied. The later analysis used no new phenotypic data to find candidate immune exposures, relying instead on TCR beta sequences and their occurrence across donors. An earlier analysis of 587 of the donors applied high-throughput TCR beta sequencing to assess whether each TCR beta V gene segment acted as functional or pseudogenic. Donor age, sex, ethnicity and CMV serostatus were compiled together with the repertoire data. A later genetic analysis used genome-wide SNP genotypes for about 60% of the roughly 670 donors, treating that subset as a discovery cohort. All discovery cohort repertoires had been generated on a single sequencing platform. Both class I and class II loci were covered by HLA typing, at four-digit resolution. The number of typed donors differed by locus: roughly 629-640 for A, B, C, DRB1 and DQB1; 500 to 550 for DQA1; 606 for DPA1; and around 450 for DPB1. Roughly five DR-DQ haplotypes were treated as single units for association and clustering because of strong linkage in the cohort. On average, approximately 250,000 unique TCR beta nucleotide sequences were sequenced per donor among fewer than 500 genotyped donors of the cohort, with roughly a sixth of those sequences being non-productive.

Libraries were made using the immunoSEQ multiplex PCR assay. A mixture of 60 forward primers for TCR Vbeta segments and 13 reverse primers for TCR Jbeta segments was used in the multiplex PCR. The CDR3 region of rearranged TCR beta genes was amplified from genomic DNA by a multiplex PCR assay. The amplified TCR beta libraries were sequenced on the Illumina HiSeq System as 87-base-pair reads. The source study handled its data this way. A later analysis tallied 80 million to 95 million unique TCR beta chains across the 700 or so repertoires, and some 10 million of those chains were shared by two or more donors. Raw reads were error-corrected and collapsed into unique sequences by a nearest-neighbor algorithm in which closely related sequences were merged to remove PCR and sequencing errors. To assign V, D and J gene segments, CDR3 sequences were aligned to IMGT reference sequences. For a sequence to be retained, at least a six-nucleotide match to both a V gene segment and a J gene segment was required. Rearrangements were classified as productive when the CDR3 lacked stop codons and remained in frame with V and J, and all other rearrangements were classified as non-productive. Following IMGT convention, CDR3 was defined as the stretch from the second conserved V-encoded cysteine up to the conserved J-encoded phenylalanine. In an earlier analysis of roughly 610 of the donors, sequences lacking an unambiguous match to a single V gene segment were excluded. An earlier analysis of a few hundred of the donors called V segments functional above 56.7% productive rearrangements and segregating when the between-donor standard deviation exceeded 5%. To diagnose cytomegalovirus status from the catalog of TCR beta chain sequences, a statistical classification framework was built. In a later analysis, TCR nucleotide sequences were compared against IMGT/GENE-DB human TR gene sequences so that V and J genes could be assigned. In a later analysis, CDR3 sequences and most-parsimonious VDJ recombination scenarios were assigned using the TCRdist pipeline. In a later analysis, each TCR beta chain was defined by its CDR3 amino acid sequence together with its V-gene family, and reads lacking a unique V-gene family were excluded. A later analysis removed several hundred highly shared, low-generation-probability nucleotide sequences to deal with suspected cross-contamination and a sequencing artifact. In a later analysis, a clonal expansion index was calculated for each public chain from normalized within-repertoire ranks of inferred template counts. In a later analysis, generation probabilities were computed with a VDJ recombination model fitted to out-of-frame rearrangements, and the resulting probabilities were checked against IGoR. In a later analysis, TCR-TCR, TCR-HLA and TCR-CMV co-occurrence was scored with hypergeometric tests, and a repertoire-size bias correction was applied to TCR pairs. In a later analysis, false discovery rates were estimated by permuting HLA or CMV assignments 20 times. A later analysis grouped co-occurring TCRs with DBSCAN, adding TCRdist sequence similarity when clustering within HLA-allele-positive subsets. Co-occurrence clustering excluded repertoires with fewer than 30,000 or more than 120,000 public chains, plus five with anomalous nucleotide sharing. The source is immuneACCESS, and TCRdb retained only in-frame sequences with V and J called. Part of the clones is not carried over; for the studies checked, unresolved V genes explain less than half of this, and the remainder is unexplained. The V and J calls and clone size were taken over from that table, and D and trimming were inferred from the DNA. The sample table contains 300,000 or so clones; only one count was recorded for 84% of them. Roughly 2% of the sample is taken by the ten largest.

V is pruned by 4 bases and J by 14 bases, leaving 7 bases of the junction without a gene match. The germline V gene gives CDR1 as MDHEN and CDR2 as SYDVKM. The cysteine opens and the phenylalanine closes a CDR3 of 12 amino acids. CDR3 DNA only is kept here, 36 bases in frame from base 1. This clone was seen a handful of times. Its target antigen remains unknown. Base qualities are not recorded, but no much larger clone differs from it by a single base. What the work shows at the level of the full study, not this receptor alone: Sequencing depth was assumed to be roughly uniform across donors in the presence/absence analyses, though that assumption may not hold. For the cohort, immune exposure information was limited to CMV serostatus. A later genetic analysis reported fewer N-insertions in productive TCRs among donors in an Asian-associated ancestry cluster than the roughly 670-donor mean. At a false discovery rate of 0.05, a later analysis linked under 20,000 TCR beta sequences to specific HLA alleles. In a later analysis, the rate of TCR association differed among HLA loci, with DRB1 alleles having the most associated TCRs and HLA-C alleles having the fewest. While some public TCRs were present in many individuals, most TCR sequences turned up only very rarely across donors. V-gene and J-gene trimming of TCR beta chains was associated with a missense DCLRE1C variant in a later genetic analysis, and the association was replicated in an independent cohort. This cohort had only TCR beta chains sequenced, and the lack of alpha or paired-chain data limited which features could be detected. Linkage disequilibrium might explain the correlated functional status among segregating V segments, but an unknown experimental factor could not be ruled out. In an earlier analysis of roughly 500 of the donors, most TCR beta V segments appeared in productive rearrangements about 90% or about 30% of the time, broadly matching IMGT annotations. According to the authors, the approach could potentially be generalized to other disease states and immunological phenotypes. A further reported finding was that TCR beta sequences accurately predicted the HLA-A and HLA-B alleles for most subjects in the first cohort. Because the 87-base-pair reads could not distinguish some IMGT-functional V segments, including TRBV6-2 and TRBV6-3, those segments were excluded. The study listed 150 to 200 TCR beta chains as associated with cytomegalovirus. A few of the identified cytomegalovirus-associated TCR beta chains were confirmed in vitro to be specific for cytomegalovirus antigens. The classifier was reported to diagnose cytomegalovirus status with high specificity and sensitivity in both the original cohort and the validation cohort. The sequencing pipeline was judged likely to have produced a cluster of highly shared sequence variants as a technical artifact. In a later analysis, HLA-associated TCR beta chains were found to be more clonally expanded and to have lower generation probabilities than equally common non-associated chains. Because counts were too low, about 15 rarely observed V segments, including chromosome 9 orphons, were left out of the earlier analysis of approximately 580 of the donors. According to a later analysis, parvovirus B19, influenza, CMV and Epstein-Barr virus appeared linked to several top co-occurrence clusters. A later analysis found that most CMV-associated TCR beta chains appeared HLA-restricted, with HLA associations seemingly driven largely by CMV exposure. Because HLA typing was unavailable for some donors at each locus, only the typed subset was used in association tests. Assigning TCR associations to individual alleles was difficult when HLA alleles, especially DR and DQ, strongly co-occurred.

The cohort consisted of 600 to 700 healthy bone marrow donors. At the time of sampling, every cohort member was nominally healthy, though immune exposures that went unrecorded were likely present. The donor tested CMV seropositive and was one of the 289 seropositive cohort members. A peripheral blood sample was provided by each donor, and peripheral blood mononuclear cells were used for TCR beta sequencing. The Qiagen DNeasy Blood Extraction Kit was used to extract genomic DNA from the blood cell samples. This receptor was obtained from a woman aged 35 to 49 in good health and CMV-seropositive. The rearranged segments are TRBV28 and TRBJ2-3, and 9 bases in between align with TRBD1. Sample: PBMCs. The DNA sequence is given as TGTGCCAGCAGTTCCTACAGGGGGCTTGGGTATTTT. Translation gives CASSSYRGLGYF.